This TCR beta chain was obtained from a study of blood T cell repertoires in COVID-19. The length of the CDR3 is 13 residues. The V end was cut by 5 bases, the J end by 7 bases, with 12 bases between. Some clones are missing from TCRdb's copy, which holds only in-frame ones; the method was immunoSEQ multiplex PCR. The table shows fewer than 400,000 clones, with 65% to 85% occurring only once. The rearrangement links TRBV12-3 or TRBV12-4 to TRBJ2-1; D might be TRBD2 (5 bases). This TCR was sampled from a man between 25 and 39 years old with active or convalescent COVID-19. Sequenced sample: peripheral blood. Here the CDR3 reads CASSPVARNEQFF. The CDR3 nucleotides read TGTGCCAGCAGTCCCGTAGCGCGTAATGAGCAGTTCTTC.